The 15 T cell receptor beta chains below come from one sample, sequenced in a study of siplizumab effects on memory and regulatory T cells. Only in-frame clones appear in the TCRdb table, and some are missing; sequencing was by immunoSEQ multiplex PCR. The profile shows about 100,000 clones, about 91% of them singletons. The source material was CD4+ T cells sorted from blood. These receptors originate from a human donor in good health.

The chain employs TRBV19 and TRBJ2-1, with TRBD1 identical over 7 bases. Trimming took 8 bases from V and 5 from J; bases not matched to a gene: 6. This CDR3 region has 13 residues. CDR1 and CDR2 from the germline V gene are LNHDA and SQIVND (reference sequence). CDR3 residues: CASEGQQHNEQFF. CDR3 nucleotides: TGTGCCAGTGAGGGACAGCAACACAATGAGCAGTTCTTC.

The table lists this clone with a count of one. The chain combines TRBV19 with TRBJ1-2; TRBD1 agrees at 10 bases. The CDR3 covers 11 residues. The germline gives CDR1 LNHDA, CDR2 SQIVND (reference sequence). J gave up 8 bases and V 8 bases, and 2 bases lay outside the gene matches. The CDR3 sequence: CASGQGGGYTF. DNA for the CDR3: TGTGCCAGTGGACAGGGGGGCGGCTACACCTTC.

The chain carries TRBV5-4 and TRBJ2-7, with TRBD2 matching 9 bases. The CDR3 extends over 13 amino acids. Trimming at V came to 6 bases and at J to 7 bases, leaving 8 bases not matched to a gene. Germline lookup yields CDR1 SGHNT and CDR2 YYREEE (reference sequence). This chain's CDR3 is CASTVGLAGEQYF. The CDR3 DNA reads as TGTGCCAGCACTGTGGGGCTAGCGGGGGAGCAGTACTTC.

V usage is TRBV6-5 and J usage is TRBJ1-5; perhaps TRBD1 as D (5 bases). The CDR3 runs 15 residues. The germline V gene has CDR1 MNHEY and CDR2 SVGAGI. V lost 2 bases and J 4 bases, leaving 12 bases between the germline ends. CDR3 sequence (DNA): TGTGCCAGCAGTTACGGGGGTGGGGTAAATCAGCCCCAGCATTTT. As protein: CASSYGGGVNQPQHF.

V usage is TRBV7-3 and J usage is TRBJ2-7; D perhaps matches TRBD1 (6 bases). With 0 bases removed from V and 5 bases from J, the gap between germline ends came to 14 bases. CDR3 length: 15 amino acids. Germline V gene data show CDR1 as SGHTA and CDR2 as FQGTGA. CDR3 amino acids: CASSLTRQGFHEQYF. In DNA, the CDR3 is TGTGCCAGCAGCTTAACACGCCAGGGGTTCCACGAGCAGTACTTC.

The CDR3 loop is CASRGRLNTEAFF. The CDR3 nucleotides read TGTGCCAGCAGGGGGCGGTTGAACACTGAAGCTTTCTTT. The chain is built from TRBV6-7 and TRBJ1-1, with D possibly being TRBD1 (5 bases). TRBV6-7 has ORF status, its function being uncertain. The CDR3 covers 13 residues. The V gene lost 6 bases and the J gene lost 0 bases, with 8 bases spanning the gap.

The genes are TRBV28 and TRBJ2-1, with unresolved D. With 1 base removed from V and 0 bases from J, the gap between germline ends came to 10 bases. CDR1 is MDHEN and CDR2 is SYDVKM in the germline V gene. The CDR3 consists of 16 residues. This CDR3 reads CASSLSSPSSYNEQFF. DNA of the CDR3: TGTGCCAGCAGTTTATCGAGCCCTAGCTCCTACAATGAGCAGTTCTTC.

V gene TRBV2 combines with J gene TRBJ1-6, with 9 bases aligning to TRBD1. The CDR3 consists of 15 residues. Unmatched junction bases numbered 9, after V lost 6 bases and J lost 9 bases. Germline V gives CDR1 SNHLY, CDR2 FYNNEI. The CDR3 DNA follows: TGTGCCAGCAGGACGGACAGGGGAGGGGGTTCACCCCTCCACTTT. Its translation is CASRTDRGGGSPLHF.

This chain connects TRBV10-3 to TRBJ1-2; 7 bases line up with TRBD1. The V and J ends lost 6 bases and 5 bases, in that order; junction bases with no gene match: 6. Germline CDR1 and CDR2: ENHRY and SYGVKD. The CDR3 runs 13 residues. CDR3 sequence: CAISQGQIYGYTF. The DNA of the CDR3 is TGTGCCATCAGCCAGGGACAGATTTATGGCTACACCTTC.

The chain is built from TRBV7-9 and TRBJ2-7; 8 bases are shared with TRBD2. This CDR3 spans 15 amino acids. CDR1 SEHNR and CDR2 FQNEAQ come from the germline V gene (reference sequence). The V and J ends lost 1 base and 7 bases, in that order; junction bases with no gene match: 9. CDR3: CASSLDWASGREQYF. CDR3 DNA: TGTGCCAGCAGCTTAGATTGGGCTAGCGGGCGGGAGCAGTACTTC.

The chain joins TRBV6-5 to TRBJ1-2; TRBD1 aligns across 9 bases. With V trimmed by 2 bases and J by 11 bases, 6 bases remained unmatched. CDR3 length: 13 residues. CDR1 is MNHEY and CDR2 is SVGAGI in the germline V gene. CDR3 DNA: TGTGCCAGCAGTTACGGATCGGGGACAGGGTACACCTTC. As protein: CASSYGSGTGYTF.

This clone showed up just once. This chain connects TRBV29-1 to TRBJ2-2; no reliable D call. The CDR3 has 14 residues. Deletions cut 6 bases from V and 0 bases from J, with 11 bases between. CDR1 SQVTM and CDR2 ANQGSEA come from the germline V gene. The CDR3 loop reads CSVGRNTNTGELFF. DNA for the CDR3: TGCAGCGTCGGGCGGAACACGAACACCGGGGAGCTGTTTTTT.

This chain links TRBV15 with TRBJ1-3; tentative D call: TRBD1 (6 bases). The CDR3 is 15 amino acids. Germline assignment: CDR1 LNHNV and CDR2 YYDKDF (reference sequence). The ends were cut back, 1 base at V and 4 bases at J, with 11 bases in the middle. CDR3 sequence: CATSRVGGGGNTIYF. CDR3 bases: TGTGCCACCAGCAGAGTTGGAGGGGGAGGAAACACCATATATTTT. The whole variable domain, remainder taken from reference TRBV15 and TRBJ1-3, is DAMVIQNPRYQVTQFGKPVTLSCSQTLNHNVMYWYQQKSSQAPKLLFHYYDKDFNNEADTPDNFQSRRPNTSFCFLDIRSPGLGDTAMYLCATSRVGGGGNTIYFGEGSWLTVV.

The CDR3 loop is CASGLDSPNQPQHF. The CDR3 nucleotides are TGTGCTAGTGGTTTGGACTCACCAAATCAGCCCCAGCATTTT. The genes are TRBV12-5 and TRBJ1-5; D call uncertain. Trimming stripped 1 base from V and 4 bases from J, with 8 bases between. The CDR3 covers 14 residues. From germline, CDR1 is LGHNT and CDR2 FRNRAP.

The chain is built from TRBV6-1 and TRBJ2-2, with TRBD1 identical over 8 bases. This CDR3 region has 14 residues. Germline CDR1 is MNHNS and CDR2 is SASEGT. V dropped 10 bases and J dropped 4; count of bases not matched to a gene: 8. The CDR3: CATAETGGTGELFF. The CDR3 coding sequence is TGTGCCACGGCGGAAACAGGGGGCACCGGGGAGCTGTTTTTT.